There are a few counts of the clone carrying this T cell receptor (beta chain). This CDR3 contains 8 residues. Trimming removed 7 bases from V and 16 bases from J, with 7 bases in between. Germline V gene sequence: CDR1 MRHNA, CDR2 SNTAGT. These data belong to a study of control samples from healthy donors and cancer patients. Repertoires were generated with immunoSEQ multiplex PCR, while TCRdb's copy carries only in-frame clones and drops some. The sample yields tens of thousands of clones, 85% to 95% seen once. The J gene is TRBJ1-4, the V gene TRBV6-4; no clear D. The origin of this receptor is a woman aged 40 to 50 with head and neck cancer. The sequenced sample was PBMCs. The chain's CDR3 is CASTPGFF. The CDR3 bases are TGTGCCAGCACCCCAGGGTTTTTT.